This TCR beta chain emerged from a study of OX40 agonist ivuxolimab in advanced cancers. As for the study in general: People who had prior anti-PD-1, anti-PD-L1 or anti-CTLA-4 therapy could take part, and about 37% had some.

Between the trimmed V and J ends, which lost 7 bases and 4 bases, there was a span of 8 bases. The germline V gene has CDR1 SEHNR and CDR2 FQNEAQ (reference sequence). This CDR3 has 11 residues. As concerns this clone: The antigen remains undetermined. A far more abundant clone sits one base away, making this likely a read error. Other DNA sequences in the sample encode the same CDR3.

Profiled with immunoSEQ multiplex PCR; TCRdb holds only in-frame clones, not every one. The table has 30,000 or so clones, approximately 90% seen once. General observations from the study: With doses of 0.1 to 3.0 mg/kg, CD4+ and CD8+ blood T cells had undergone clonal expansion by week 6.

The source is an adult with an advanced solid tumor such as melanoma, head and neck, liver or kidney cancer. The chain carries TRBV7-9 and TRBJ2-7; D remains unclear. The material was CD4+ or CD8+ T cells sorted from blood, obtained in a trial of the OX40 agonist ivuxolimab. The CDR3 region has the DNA TGTGCCAGCATCTCGGGTTACGAGCAGTACTTC. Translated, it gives CASISGYEQYF.